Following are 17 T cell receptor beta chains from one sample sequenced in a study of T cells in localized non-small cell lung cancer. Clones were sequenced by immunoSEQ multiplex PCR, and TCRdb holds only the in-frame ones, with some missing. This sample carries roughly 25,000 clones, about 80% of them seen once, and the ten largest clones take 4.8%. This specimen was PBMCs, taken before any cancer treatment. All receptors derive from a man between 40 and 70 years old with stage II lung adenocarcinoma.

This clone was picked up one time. DNA for the CDR3: TGTGCCAGTAGAGAGGACAGGGCGGGCACTGAAGCTTTCTTT. This sequence encodes CASREDRAGTEAFF. The J gene is TRBJ1-1, the V gene TRBV19, with 8 bases lining up with TRBD1. Germline V gives CDR1 LNHDA, CDR2 SQIVND (reference sequence). J was trimmed by 4 bases and V by 6 bases; bases with no gene match: 7. This CDR3 is built from 14 residues.

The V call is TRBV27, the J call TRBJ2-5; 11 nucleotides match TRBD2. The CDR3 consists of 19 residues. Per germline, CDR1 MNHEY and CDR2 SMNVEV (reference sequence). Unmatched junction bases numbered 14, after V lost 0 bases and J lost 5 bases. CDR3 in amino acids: CASSLSLAGGLGSWETQYF. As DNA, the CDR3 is TGTGCCAGCAGTTTATCCCTAGCGGGGGGCCTCGGGTCGTGGGAGACCCAGTACTTC.

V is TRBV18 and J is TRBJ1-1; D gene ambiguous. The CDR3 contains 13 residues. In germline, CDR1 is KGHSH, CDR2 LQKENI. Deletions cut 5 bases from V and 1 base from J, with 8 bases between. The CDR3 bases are TGTGCCAGCTCAAAAGGCGGGAACACTGAAGCTTTCTTT. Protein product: CASSKGGNTEAFF. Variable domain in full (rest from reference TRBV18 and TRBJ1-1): NAGVMQNPRHLVRRRGQEARLRCSPMKGHSHVYWYRQLPEEGLKFMVYLQKENIIDESGMPKERFSAEFPKEGPSILRIQQVVRGDSAAYFCASSKGGNTEAFFGQGTRLTVV.

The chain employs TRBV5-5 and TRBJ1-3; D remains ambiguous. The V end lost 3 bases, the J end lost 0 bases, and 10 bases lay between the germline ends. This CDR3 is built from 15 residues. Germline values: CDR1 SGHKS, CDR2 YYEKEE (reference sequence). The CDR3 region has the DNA TGTGCCAGCAGCTACTCTGAGGGCTCTGGAAACACCATATATTTT. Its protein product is CASSYSEGSGNTIYF.

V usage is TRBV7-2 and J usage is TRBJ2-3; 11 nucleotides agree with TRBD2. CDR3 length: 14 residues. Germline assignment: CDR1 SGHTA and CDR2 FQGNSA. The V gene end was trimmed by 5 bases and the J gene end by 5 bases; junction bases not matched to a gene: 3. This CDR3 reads CASSLGLAGDTQYF. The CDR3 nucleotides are TGTGCCAGCAGCCTCGGACTAGCGGGAGATACGCAGTATTTT.

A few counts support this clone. The CDR3 reads CASSPQREVEDTQYF. CDR3 coding DNA: TGTGCCAGCAGCCCCCAGCGGGAGGTGGAGGATACGCAGTATTTT. This chain joins TRBV5-5 and TRBJ2-3; 9 bases are shared with TRBD2. The germline V gene has CDR1 SGHKS and CDR2 YYEKEE (reference sequence). This CDR3 has 15 amino acids. J lost 6 bases, V lost 4 bases, and 9 bases had no gene match.

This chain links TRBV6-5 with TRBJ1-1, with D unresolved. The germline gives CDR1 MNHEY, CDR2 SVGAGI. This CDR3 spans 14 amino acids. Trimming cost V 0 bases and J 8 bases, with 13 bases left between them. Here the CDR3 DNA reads TGTGCCAGCAGTTACTCCAACTTTCAGTCGGAAGCTTTCTTT. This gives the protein CASSYSNFQSEAFF.

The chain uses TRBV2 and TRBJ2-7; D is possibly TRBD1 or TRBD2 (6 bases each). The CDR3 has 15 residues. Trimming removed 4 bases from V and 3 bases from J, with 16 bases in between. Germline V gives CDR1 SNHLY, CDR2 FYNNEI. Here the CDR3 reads CASSAFEGGYYEQYF. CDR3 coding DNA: TGTGCCAGCAGTGCCTTTGAGGGGGGATACTACGAGCAGTACTTC.

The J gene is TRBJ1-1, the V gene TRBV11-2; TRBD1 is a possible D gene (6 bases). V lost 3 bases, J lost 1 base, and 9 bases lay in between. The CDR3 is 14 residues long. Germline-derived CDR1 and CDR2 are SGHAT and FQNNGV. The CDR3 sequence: CASSFSGANTEAFF. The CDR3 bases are TGTGCCAGCAGCTTTTCGGGGGCGAACACTGAAGCTTTCTTT.

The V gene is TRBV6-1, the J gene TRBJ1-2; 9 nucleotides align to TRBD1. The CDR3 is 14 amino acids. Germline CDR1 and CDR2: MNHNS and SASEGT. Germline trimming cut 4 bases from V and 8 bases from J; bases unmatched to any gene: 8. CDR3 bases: TGTGCCAGCAGTGGGGGACAGGGAGAGGGAGGCTACACCTTC. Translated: CASSGGQGEGGYTF.

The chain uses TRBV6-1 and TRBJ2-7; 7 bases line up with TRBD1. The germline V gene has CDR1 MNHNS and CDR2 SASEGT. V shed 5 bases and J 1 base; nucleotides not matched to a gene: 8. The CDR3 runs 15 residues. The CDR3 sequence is CASSLGQLVSYEQYF. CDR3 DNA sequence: TGTGCCAGCAGTCTGGGACAGTTGGTTTCCTACGAGCAGTACTTC.

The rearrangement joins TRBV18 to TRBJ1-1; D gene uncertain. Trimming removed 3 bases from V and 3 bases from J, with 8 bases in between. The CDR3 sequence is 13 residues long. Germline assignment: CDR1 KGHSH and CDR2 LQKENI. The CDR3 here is CASSPGQHTEAFF. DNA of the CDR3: TGTGCCAGCTCACCCGGGCAGCACACTGAAGCTTTCTTT. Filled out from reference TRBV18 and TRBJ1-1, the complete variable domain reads NAGVMQNPRHLVRRRGQEARLRCSPMKGHSHVYWYRQLPEEGLKFMVYLQKENIIDESGMPKERFSAEFPKEGPSILRIQQVVRGDSAAYFCASSPGQHTEAFFGQGTRLTVV.

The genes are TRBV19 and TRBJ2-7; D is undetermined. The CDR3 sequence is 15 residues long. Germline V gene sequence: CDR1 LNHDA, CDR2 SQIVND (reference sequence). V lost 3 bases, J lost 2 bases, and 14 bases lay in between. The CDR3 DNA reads TGTGCCAGTAGTATTGGTTTTGGGTTAACCTACGAGCAGTACTTC. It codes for CASSIGFGLTYEQYF.

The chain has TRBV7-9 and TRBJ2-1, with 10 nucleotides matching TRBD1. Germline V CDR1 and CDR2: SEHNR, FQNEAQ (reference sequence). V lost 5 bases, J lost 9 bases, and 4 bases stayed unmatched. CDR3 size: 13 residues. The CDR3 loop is CASSRTGGVEQFF. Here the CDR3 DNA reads TGTGCCAGCAGCCGGACAGGGGGGGTTGAGCAGTTCTTC.

This CDR3 reads CASRLMNTEAFF. The CDR3 region has the DNA TGTGCCAGCAGACTAATGAACACTGAAGCTTTCTTT. The chain joins TRBV2 to TRBJ1-1; D gene ambiguous. Trimming took 6 bases from V and 0 from J, leaving 5 bases between them. Germline V CDR1 and CDR2: SNHLY, FYNNEI. The CDR3 length is 12 residues. The whole variable domain, remainder taken from reference TRBV2 and TRBJ1-1, is EPEVTQTPSHQVTQMGQEVILRCVPISNHLYFYWYRQILGQKVEFLVSFYNNEISEKSEIFDDQFSVERPDGSNFTLKIRSTKLEDSAMYFCASRLMNTEAFFGQGTRLTVV.

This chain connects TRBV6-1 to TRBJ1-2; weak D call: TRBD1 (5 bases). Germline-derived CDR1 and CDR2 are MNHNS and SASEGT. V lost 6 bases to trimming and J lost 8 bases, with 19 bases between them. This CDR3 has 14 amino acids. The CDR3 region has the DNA TGTGCCAGCAGCCCCGGGACGTCCCTGGAAGGCTACACCTTC. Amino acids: CASSPGTSLEGYTF.

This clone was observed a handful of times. CDR3: CASSVAYSTEQFF. The CDR3 nucleotides read TGTGCCAGCAGCGTAGCTTACAGCACTGAGCAGTTCTTC. The gene calls are TRBV9 and TRBJ2-1, with D unresolved. V lost 0 bases and J lost 9, with 10 bases in between. The CDR3 is 13 residues long. Germline-derived CDR1 and CDR2 are SGDLS and YYNGEE.